This T cell receptor (beta chain) was observed in a study of OX40 agonist ivuxolimab in advanced cancers. At the level of the study: Males comprised 75% to 90% of the group, whose mean age was roughly 64 years (range about 20 to 79).

Germline CDR1 reads SQVTM; CDR2 reads ANQGSEA. With 2 bases clipped from V and 4 bases from J, the junction kept 7 bases outside the gene matches. The CDR3 totals 15 residues. A remark on this clone: Its antigen remains unidentified.

Profiled with immunoSEQ multiplex PCR; TCRdb holds only in-frame clones, not every one. The sample has 17,000 or so clones; 85% to 90% are singletons. Study-wide points: Among T cells, CD8+ cells averaged more expanded clones than CD4+ cells. Also showing low normalized T-cell clonal expansion were some of the nonresponders.

The chain carries TRBV29-1 and TRBJ2-1, with 8 positions matching TRBD1. The TCR comes from an adult with an advanced solid tumor such as melanoma, head and neck, liver or kidney cancer. This specimen consisted of CD4+ or CD8+ T cells sorted from blood, obtained in a trial of the OX40 agonist ivuxolimab. As DNA, the CDR3 is TGCAGCGTTGAAACTCCGGGACAGGAGTACAATGAGCAGTTCTTC. As protein: CSVETPGQEYNEQFF.